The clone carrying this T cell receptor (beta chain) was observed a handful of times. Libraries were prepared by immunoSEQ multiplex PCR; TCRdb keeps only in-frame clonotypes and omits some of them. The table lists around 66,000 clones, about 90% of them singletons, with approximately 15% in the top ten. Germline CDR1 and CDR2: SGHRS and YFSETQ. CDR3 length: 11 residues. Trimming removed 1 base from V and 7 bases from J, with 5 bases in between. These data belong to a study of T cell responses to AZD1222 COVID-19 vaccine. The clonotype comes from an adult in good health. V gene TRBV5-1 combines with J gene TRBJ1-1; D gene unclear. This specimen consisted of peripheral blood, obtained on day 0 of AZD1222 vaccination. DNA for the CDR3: TGCGCCAGCAGCTTGACAGATGAAGCTTTCTTT. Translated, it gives CASSLTDEAFF.